This entry lists 15 T cell receptor beta chains sequenced from one sample in a study of tumor-infiltrating lymphocytes in primary liver carcinoma. From approximately 20-30 mg of unsorted bulk tissue, DNA and RNA were co-extracted together. With a constant-region primer, TCR beta cDNA was made from approximately 520 ng of total RNA. Three rounds of nested multiplex PCR with slightly modified ARM-PCR produced TCR beta libraries. A C-beta reverse primer and TRBV1-TRBV30 forward primers served in each of the first two PCR rounds, at ten to eleven cycles apiece. TCRdb re-called the multiplex PCR reads with MiXCR, one entry per CDR3 protein. The sample yields roughly 20,000 distinct CDR3 sequences, approximately 70% seen once. Sequencing was done on a sample of liver tumor tissue from sampling region 1. Subset reported: tumor region T1, superior pole. All receptors derive from a man aged 40-50 years with primary liver carcinoma and hepatitis B virus infection.

This clonotype was seen many times. No conserved phenylalanine or tryptophan is present at the end of the CDR3, so a read error is the likely explanation. The J gene is TRBJ2-3, the V gene TRBV11-2; D gene unclear. Germline CDR1 is SGHAT and CDR2 is FQNNGV. The CDR3 is made up of 14 amino acids. V lost 5 bases to trimming and J lost 0 bases, with 9 bases between them. The CDR3 region is CASSSPDSTDTQYS. The CDR3 bases are TGTGCCAGCAGCAGCCCGGATAGCACAGATACGCAGTATTCT.

In the case of this clonotype: Because it lacks the conserved phenylalanine or tryptophan at the end, this CDR3 is likely a read error. The rearrangement uses TRBV29-1 and TRBJ2-5; D might be TRBD1 or TRBD2, each matching 6 bases. The CDR3 contains 13 residues. From germline, CDR1 is SQVTM and CDR2 ANQGSEA. The CDR3 DNA is TGTAGCGGACCCACCCAGGGGATGGAGACCCAGTACTCC. Translating it yields CSGPTQGMETQYS.

Points on this clonotype: A much more abundant neighbour one base away suggests this may be a read error. The rearrangement uses TRBV11-2 and TRBJ2-1; D ambiguous. Germline V CDR1 and CDR2: SGHAT, FQNNGV. This CDR3 spans 13 amino acids. CDR3 coding DNA: TGTGCCAGCGGCTTAAAAGATGCCTATGAACAGTTCTTC. Translation gives CASGLKDAYEQFF.

This clonotype has ten or more counts. The chain recombines TRBV2 with TRBJ1-2, with D unclear. Germline CDR1 and CDR2: SNHLY and FYNNEI. The CDR3 runs 12 residues. Trimming cost V 7 bases and J 8 bases, with 14 bases left between them. The CDR3 DNA follows: TGTGCCAGCACTGGTGGGCTCTACGGCTACACCTTC. This encodes CASTGGLYGYTF.

On this clonotype itself: A read error is likely, as this CDR3 ends without the conserved phenylalanine or tryptophan. Because the CDR3's place on the DNA is in doubt, the DNA is left out and the CDR3 is given as listed by TCRdb. The chain joins TRBV5-5 to TRBJ2-1; the DNA was not compared with TRBD2, the D call given in the table. Germline V gene data show CDR1 as SGHKS and CDR2 as YYEKEE (reference sequence). 17 amino acids form the CDR3, both terminal residues included. This chain's CDR3 is CASGSGLAIGYYNEQFI.

The chain combines TRBV5-5 with TRBJ1-2; D ambiguous. The germline V and J ends were trimmed by 4 bases and 3 bases, with 13 bases remaining between them. The CDR3 runs to 14 residues. From germline, CDR1 is SGHKS and CDR2 YYEKEE (reference sequence). This CDR3 reads CASSPEYAHYGYTF. CDR3 nucleotide sequence: TGTGCCAGCAGCCCTGAATACGCCCACTATGGCTACACCTTC.

Points on this clonotype: The CDR3 does not close with the conserved phenylalanine or tryptophan, likely indicating a read error. This CDR3 reads CASSQVAILAGATVMQYY. In DNA form, the CDR3 reads TGTGCCAGCAGCCAAGTGGCGATTCTAGCGGGAGCGACAGTTATGCAGTATTAT. This chain links TRBV4-2 with TRBJ2-3, with TRBD2 matching 10 bases. The ends lost 1 base at V and 11 bases at J; junction bases unmatched: 18. Germline lookup yields CDR1 LGHNA and CDR2 YNFKEQ. This CDR3 has 18 residues.

Turning to this clonotype: This could be a read error, since a much larger clone is one nucleotide away. The chain is built from TRBV2 and TRBJ2-6; D may be TRBD1 or TRBD2 (5 bases each). The CDR3 runs 17 residues. Per germline, CDR1 SNHLY and CDR2 FYNNEI. In nucleotides, the CDR3 is TGTGCCAGCAGTCCGACACGGGACGGCTCTGGGGCCAACATCCTGACTTTC. It codes for CASSPTRDGSGANILTF. The entire variable domain, with the rest obtained from reference TRBV2 and TRBJ2-6, is as follows: EPEVTQTPSHQVTQMGQEVILRCVPISNHLYFYWYRQILGQKVEFLVSFYNNEISEKSEIFDDQFSVERPDGSNFTLKIRSTKLEDSAMYFCASSPTRDGSGANILTFGAGSRLTVL.

The CDR3 DNA sequence: TGCGCCAGCAGCCAAGTGTTATTGATAGAGGGAACTCTAGATACGCAGTATTTT. This gives the protein CASSQVLLIEGTLDTQYF. The chain is built from TRBV4-1 and TRBJ2-3; a possible D gene is TRBD2 (5 bases). The germline V gene encodes CDR1 MGHRA and CDR2 YSYEKL. V was cut by 1 base and J by 5 bases, with 22 bases left in between. CDR3 length: 18 residues.

This chain links TRBV6-1 with TRBJ2-3; 7 bases align to TRBD2. The trim removed 1 base at V and 4 bases at J, leaving 5 bases unmatched. CDR1 is MNHNS and CDR2 is SASEGT in the germline V gene. The CDR3 runs to 15 residues. In nucleotides, the CDR3 is TGTGCCAGCAGTGAAGTGGCTAGCGGAGCAGATACGCAGTATTTT. It translates to CASSEVASGADTQYF.

There are many counts of this clonotype. V is TRBV9 and J is TRBJ1-1; TRBD1 might be the D (6 bases). CDR1 and CDR2 from the germline V gene are SGDLS and YYNGEE. V gave up 2 bases and J gave up 0 bases, with 11 bases separating them. This CDR3 region has 15 residues. CDR3 DNA sequence: TGTGCCAGCAGCGTGGACAGTAACATGAACACTGAAGCTTTCTTT. Its translation: CASSVDSNMNTEAFF.

A remark on this clonotype: One end of the junction is discordant with germline, which a read error may explain. The genes are TRBV11-1 and TRBJ1-1; no clear D. CDR3 length equals 15 residues. Germline V gene sequence: CDR1 SGHAT, CDR2 FQDESV (reference sequence). Written as DNA, the CDR3 is TGTGACAGCAGCTTCTGGTTCGAATCGAATACTGAAGCTTTCTTT. As protein: CDSSFWFESNTEAFF.

This chain connects TRBV21-1 to TRBJ2-7. TRBV21-1 is noted as a pseudogene. The CDR3 is made up of 14 amino acids. This CDR3 is CTSSKPVHSYEQYF. In DNA form, the CDR3 reads TGTACCAGCAGCAAACCGGTACACTCCTACGAGCAGTACTTC.

Regarding this clonotype: Relative to the germline gene, one junction end is altered; a read error may explain this. V usage is TRBV11-2 and J usage is TRBJ1-4, with a weak D call TRBD1 (5 bases). The CDR3 is 19 residues long. Germline V gene data show CDR1 as SGHAT and CDR2 as FQNNGV. CDR3 sequence reads: CASSPKRHRTPATNERLFF. For the CDR3, the DNA is TGTGCCAGCAGCCCGAAGCGTCACAGGACGCCCGCAACTAATGAAAGACTGTTTTTT.

Of note for this clonotype: The missing conserved phenylalanine or tryptophan at the end of this CDR3 makes a read error likely. This chain joins TRBV7-3 and TRBJ2-1; D perhaps matches TRBD1 (5 bases). CDR1 and CDR2 (germline): SGHTA, FQGTGA. This CDR3 has 14 amino acids. The V end lost 5 bases, the J end lost 9 bases, and 17 bases lay between the germline ends. The CDR3 loop reads CASSPRQPAGEQFL. DNA for the CDR3: TGTGCCAGCAGCCCGAGACAGCCTGCTGGTGAGCAGTTCCTC.